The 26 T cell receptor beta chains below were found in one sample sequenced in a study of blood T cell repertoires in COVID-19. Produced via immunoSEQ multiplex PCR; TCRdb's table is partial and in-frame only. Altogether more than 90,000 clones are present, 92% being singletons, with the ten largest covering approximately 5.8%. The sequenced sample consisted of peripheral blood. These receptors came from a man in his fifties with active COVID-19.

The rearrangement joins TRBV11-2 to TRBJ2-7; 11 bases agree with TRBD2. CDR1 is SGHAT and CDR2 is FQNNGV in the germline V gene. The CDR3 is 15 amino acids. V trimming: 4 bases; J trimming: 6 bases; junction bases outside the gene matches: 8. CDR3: CASSSLSGRASEQYF. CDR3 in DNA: TGTGCCAGCAGCTCCCTTAGCGGGAGGGCCAGCGAGCAGTACTTC.

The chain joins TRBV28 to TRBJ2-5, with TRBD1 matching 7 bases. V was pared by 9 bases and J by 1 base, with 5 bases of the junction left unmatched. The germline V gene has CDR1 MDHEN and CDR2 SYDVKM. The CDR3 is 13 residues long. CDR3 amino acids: CASQTGLQETQYF. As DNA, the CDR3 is TGTGCCAGTCAGACAGGGCTCCAAGAGACCCAGTACTTC.

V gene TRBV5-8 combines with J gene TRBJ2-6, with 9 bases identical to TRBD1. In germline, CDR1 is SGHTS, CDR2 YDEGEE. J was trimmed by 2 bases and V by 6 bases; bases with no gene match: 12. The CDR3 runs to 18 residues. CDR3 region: CASTLGQGDIAGANVLTF. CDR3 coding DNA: TGTGCCAGCACCCTGGGACAGGGTGATATTGCTGGGGCCAACGTCCTGACTTTC.

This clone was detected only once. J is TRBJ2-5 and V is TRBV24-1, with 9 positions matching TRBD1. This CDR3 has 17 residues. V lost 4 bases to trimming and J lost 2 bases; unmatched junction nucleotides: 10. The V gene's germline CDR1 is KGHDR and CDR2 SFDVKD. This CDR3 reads CATSDPGQGPNQETQYF. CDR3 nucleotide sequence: TGTGCCACCAGTGACCCGGGACAGGGCCCGAATCAAGAGACCCAGTACTTC.

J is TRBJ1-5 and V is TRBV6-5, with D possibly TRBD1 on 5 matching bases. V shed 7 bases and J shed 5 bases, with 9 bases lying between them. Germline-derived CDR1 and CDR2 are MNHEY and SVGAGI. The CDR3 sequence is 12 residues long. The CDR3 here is CASTGRDQPQHF. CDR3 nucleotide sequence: TGTGCCAGCACGGGCAGGGATCAGCCCCAGCATTTT.

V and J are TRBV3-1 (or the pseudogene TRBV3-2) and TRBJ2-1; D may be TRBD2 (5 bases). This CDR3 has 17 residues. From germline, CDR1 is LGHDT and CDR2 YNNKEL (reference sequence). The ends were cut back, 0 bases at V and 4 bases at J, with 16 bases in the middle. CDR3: CASSQDRVGGFYNEQFF. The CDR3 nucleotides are TGTGCCAGCAGCCAAGATAGGGTCGGCGGGTTTTACAATGAGCAGTTCTTC.

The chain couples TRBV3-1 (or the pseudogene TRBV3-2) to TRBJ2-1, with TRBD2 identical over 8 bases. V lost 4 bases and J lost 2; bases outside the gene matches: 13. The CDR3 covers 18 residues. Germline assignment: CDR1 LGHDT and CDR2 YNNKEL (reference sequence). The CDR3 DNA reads TGTGCCAGCAGCCCCGGTAAGGGAGCGGGAGTTACCTACAATGAGCAGTTCTTC. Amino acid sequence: CASSPGKGAGVTYNEQFF.

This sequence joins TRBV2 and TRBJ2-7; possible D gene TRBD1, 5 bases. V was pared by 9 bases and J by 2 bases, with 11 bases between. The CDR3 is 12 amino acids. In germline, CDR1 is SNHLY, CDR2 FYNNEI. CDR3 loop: CASRDRTYEQYF. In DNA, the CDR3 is TGTGCCAGTCGCGACAGAACCTACGAGCAGTACTTC.

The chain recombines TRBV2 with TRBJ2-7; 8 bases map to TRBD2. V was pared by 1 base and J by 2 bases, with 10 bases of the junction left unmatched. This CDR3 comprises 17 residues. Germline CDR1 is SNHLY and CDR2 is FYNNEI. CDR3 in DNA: TGTGCCAGCAGTGAAGTCGGGGGGGCGGGCGATACCTACGAGCAGTACTTC. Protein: CASSEVGGAGDTYEQYF.

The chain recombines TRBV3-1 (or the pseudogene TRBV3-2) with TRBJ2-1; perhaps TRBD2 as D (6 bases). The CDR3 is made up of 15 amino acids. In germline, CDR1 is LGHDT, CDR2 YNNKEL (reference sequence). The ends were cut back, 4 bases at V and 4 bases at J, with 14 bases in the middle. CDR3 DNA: TGTGCCAGCAGCCCAGGGATAGCGGTATACAATGAGCAGTTCTTC. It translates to CASSPGIAVYNEQFF.

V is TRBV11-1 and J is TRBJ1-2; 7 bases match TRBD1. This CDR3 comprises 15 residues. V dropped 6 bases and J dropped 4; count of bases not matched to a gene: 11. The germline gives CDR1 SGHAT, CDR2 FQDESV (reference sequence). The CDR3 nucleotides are TGTGCCAGCAGGCCCGGACAAGGGGACAGCTATGGCTACACCTTC. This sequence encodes CASRPGQGDSYGYTF.

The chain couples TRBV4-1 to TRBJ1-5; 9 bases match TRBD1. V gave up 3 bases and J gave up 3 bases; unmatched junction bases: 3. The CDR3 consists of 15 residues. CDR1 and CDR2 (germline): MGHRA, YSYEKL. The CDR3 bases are TGCGCCAGCAGCCAGAGGGACAGGGACAATCAGCCCCAGCATTTT. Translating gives CASSQRDRDNQPQHF.

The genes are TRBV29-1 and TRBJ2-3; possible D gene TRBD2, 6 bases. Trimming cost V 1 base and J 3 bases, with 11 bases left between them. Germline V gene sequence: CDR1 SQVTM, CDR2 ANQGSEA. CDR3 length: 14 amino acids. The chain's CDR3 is CSVEAGEGTDTQYF. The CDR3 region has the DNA TGCAGCGTTGAAGCGGGAGAGGGGACAGATACGCAGTATTTT.

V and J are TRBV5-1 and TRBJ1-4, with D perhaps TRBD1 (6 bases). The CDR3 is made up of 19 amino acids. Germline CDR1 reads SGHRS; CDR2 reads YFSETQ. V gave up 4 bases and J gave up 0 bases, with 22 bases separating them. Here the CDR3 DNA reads TGCGCCAGCAGCCTAGGGGGGGGCGAATTTGGTACAACTAATGAAAAACTGTTTTTT. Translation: CASSLGGGEFGTTNEKLFF.

CDR3 nucleotide sequence: TGTGCCAGCAGCTTAGGGACAGGGGGCTCCTACGAGCAGTACTTC. It yields the protein CASSLGTGGSYEQYF. The genes are TRBV7-8 and TRBJ2-7, with 10 bases identical to TRBD1. CDR3 length: 15 residues. Looked up from germline, CDR1 is SGHVS and CDR2 is FQNEAQ. Trimming removed 1 base from V and 0 bases from J; junction bases left unmatched: 0. The full variable domain, completed using reference TRBV7-8 and TRBJ2-7, is GAGVSQSPRYKVAKRGQDVALRCDPISGHVSLFWYQQALGQGPEFLTYFQNEAQLDKSGLPSDRFFAERPEGSVSTLKIQRTQQEDSAVYLCASSLGTGGSYEQYFGPGTRLTVT.

CDR3 DNA: TGTGCCAGCAGTAATTTCGGTGGGACAGGGGAATACAATGAGCAGTTCTTC. It translates to CASSNFGGTGEYNEQFF. The chain links TRBV6-4 to TRBJ2-1; 10 bases match TRBD1. CDR3 length: 17 amino acids. V dropped 5 bases and J dropped 4; count of bases not matched to a gene: 11. Germline CDR1 MRHNA, CDR2 SNTAGT.

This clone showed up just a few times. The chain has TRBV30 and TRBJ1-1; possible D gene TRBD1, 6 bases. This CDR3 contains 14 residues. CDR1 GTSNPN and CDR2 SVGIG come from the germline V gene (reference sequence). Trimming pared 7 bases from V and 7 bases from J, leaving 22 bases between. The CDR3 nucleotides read TGTGCCTCCCACCCAACAGGGCTAAACCTTGAAGCTTTCTTT. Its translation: CASHPTGLNLEAFF.

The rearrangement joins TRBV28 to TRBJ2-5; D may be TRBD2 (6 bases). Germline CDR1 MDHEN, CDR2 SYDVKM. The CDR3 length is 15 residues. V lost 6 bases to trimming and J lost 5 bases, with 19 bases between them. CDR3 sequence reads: CASRLALGEVETQYF. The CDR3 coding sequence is TGTGCCAGCAGATTGGCTTTGGGGGAGGTTGAGACCCAGTACTTC.

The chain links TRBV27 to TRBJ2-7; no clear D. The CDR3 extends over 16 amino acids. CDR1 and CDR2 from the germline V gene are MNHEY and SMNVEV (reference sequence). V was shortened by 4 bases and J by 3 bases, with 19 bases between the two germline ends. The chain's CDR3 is CASSYNPDPPGYEQYF. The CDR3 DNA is TGTGCCAGCAGTTACAACCCTGACCCCCCGGGCTACGAGCAGTACTTC.

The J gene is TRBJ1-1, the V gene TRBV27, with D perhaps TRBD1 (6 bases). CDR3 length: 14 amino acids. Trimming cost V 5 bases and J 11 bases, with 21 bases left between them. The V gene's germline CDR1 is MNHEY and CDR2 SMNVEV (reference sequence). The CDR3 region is CASSPYSLKGEAFF. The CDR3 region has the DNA TGTGCCAGCAGTCCCTATTCCCTTAAGGGGGAGGCTTTCTTT.

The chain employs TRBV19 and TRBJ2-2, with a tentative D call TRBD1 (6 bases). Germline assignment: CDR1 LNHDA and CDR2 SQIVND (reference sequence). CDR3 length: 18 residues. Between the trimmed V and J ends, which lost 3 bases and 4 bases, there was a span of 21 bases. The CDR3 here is CASSIRNPTGSITGELFF. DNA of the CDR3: TGTGCCAGTAGTATCCGAAATCCCACAGGGAGTATCACCGGGGAGCTGTTTTTT.

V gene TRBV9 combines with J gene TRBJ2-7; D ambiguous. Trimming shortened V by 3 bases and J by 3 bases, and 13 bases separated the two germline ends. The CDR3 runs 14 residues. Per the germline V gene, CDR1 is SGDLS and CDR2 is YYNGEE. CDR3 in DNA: TGTGCCAGCAGCGCTCGCATGGGCAACTACGAGCAGTACTTC. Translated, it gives CASSARMGNYEQYF. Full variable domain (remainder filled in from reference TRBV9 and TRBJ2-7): DSGVTQTPKHLITATGQRVTLRCSPRSGDLSVYWYQQSLDQGLQFLIQYYNGEERAKGNILERFSAQQFPDLHSELNLSSLELGDSALYFCASSARMGNYEQYFGPGTRLTVT.

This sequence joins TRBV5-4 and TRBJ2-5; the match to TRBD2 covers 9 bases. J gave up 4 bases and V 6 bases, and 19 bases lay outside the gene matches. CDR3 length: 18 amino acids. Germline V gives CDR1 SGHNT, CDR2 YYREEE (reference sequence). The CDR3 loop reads CASTMGGSGRRSGETQYF. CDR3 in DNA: TGTGCCAGCACCATGGGGGGAAGCGGGAGGCGGTCAGGAGAGACCCAGTACTTC.

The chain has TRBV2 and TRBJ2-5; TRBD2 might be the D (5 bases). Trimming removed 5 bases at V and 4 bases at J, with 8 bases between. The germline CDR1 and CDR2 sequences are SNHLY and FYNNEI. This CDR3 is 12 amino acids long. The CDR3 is CASSPTRETQYF. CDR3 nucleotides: TGTGCCAGCAGTCCTACTAGAGAGACCCAGTACTTC.

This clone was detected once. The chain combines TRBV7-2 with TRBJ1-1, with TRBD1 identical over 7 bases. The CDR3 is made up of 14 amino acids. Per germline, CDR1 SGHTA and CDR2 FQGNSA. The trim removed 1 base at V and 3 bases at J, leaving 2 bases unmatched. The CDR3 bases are TGTGCCAGCAGCTTAGTGGGGACAGACACTGAAGCTTTCTTT. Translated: CASSLVGTDTEAFF.

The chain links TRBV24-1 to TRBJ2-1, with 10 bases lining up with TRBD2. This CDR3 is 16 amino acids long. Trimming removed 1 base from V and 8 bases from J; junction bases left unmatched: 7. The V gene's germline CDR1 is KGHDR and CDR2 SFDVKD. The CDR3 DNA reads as TGTGCCACCAGTGATTTTAGCCTAGCGGGAGAAGATGAGCAGTTCTTC. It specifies CATSDFSLAGEDEQFF.